This TCR beta chain was identified in a study of T cell repertoires in cytomegalovirus infection. The CDR3 length is 13 residues. V dropped 5 bases and J dropped 4 bases, with 12 bases sitting between them. In germline, CDR1 is SGHTA, CDR2 FQGNSA. This clonotype appeared a few times. Its antigen is unidentified. TCRdb called the reads again in MiXCR, with one record for every CDR3 protein. The sample contains about 55,000 distinct CDR3 sequences, over 15% of which appear only once. Study-wide results and caveats: CMV-specific TCR beta clonotypes restricted by HLA-C were the ones dominating the ex vivo response.

The source material was CD8+ T cells from cultured PBMCs, sampled from culture after CMV antigen stimulation. The sequence derives from a human donor in good health (CMV status not recorded). Some clones in this sample may be carry-over from other donors' samples. The chain has TRBV7-2 and TRBJ2-7, with D uncertain. The CDR3 DNA reads as TGTGCCAGCAGCCCCAACAAAATATACGAGCAGTACTTC. Translating gives CASSPNKIYEQYF.